Below, 15 T cell receptor beta chains from the same sample are listed, as sequenced in a study of PD-1 blockade in classical Hodgkin lymphoma. The repertoire was sequenced with immunoSEQ multiplex PCR; TCRdb's copy has only in-frame clones and lacks some. This sample has around 20,000 clones, with 85% to 90% found just once. Time point of the sample: newly diagnosed, previously untreated cHL patient sample. From thawed PBMCs, CD4+ T cells were purified using magnetic negative selection. The sample consisted of CD4+ T cells from blood. The receptors were gathered from a human donor with classical Hodgkin lymphoma.

The chain carries TRBV9 and TRBJ2-1, with a tentative D call TRBD2 (6 bases). CDR1 and CDR2 from the germline V gene are SGDLS and YYNGEE. Deletions cut 0 bases from V and 8 bases from J, with 15 bases between. The length of the CDR3 is 15 residues. CDR3 nucleotides: TGTGCCAGCAGCGTAGCGCTAGCGTGGATAGATGAGCAGTTCTTC. Translating it yields CASSVALAWIDEQFF.

The V gene is TRBV11-2, the J gene TRBJ2-1; maybe TRBD2 (6 bases). The V and J ends lost 5 bases and 7 bases respectively, with 15 bases between them. Germline V gives CDR1 SGHAT, CDR2 FQNNGV. The CDR3 sequence is 14 residues long. CDR3 sequence reads: CASSQRLVRNEQFF. CDR3 bases: TGTGCCAGCAGCCAAAGACTAGTCCGTAATGAGCAGTTCTTC. Drawing the rest from reference TRBV11-2 and TRBJ2-1, the complete variable domain is EAGVAQSPRYKIIEKRQSVAFWCNPISGHATLYWYQQILGQGPKLLIQFQNNGVVDDSQLPKDRFSAERLKGVDSTLKIQPAKLEDSAVYLCASSQRLVRNEQFFGPGTRLTVL.

The chain uses TRBV30 and TRBJ1-2; D gene unclear. CDR3 length equals 13 residues. Trimming cost V 0 bases and J 2 bases, with 7 bases left between them. Germline V CDR1 and CDR2: GTSNPN, SVGIG (reference sequence). The CDR3 DNA is TGTGCCTGGAGTGTAGGGCGGAACTATGGCTACACCTTC. It encodes CAWSVGRNYGYTF. Looking up the rest from reference TRBV30 and TRBJ1-2 gives the full variable domain: SQTIHQWPATLVQPVGSPLSLECTVEGTSNPNLYWYRQAAGRGLQLLFYSVGIGQISSEVPQNLSASRPQDRQFILSSKKLLLSDSGFYLCAWSVGRNYGYTFGSGTRLTVV.

The V call is TRBV5-6, the J call TRBJ1-6; unclear D gene. With 5 bases removed from V and 0 bases from J, the gap between germline ends came to 12 bases. CDR3 length: 16 amino acids. Germline CDR1 reads SGHDT; CDR2 reads YYEEEE. CDR3 amino acids: CASSSERSSYNSPLHF. The CDR3 DNA sequence: TGTGCCAGCAGTTCGGAGAGGAGCTCCTATAATTCACCCCTCCACTTT.

The rearrangement uses TRBV6-6 and TRBJ1-1; no reliable D call. Germline V gives CDR1 MNHNY, CDR2 SVGAGI (reference sequence). This CDR3 region has 13 residues. The V end was cut by 10 bases, the J end by 3 bases, with 15 bases between. The CDR3 reads CATGQPWDTEAFF. CDR3 DNA sequence: TGTGCCACCGGGCAACCCTGGGACACTGAAGCTTTCTTT.

V usage is TRBV11-3 and J usage is TRBJ2-4; 9 bases line up with TRBD2. Germline CDR1 SGHNT, CDR2 YENEEA. The CDR3 is 19 residues long. The V and J ends lost 4 bases and 4 bases, in that order; junction bases with no gene match: 17. The chain's CDR3 is CASSSMSALGREGKNIQYF. The CDR3 DNA follows: TGTGCCAGCAGCTCCATGTCCGCGTTAGGGCGGGAGGGGAAAAACATTCAGTACTTC.

The chain has TRBV6-5 and TRBJ1-1; TRBD1 matches at 7 bases. With 5 bases clipped from V and 2 bases from J, the junction kept 5 bases outside the gene matches. The CDR3 has 14 residues. Germline V gene lookup returns CDR1 MNHEY and CDR2 SVGAGI. The DNA for the CDR3 is TGTGCCAGCAGTAGAGACAGGGTCAACACTGAAGCTTTCTTT. Protein: CASSRDRVNTEAFF.

This chain joins TRBV7-9 and TRBJ1-4, with D possibly being TRBD1 (6 bases). Germline V lookup: CDR1 SEHNR, CDR2 FQNEAQ (reference sequence). There are 17 residues in the CDR3. The V and J ends lost 2 bases and 1 base respectively, with 14 bases between them. The CDR3 spells CASSLLGGPVTNEKLFF. Written as DNA, the CDR3 is TGTGCCAGCAGCTTATTAGGGGGTCCGGTAACTAATGAAAAACTGTTTTTT.

The V gene is TRBV30, the J gene TRBJ1-1; no firm D call. CDR1 is GTSNPN, CDR2 SVGIG, per germline (reference sequence). Trimming left V 8 bases short and J 0 bases short, with 13 bases between. This CDR3 is 13 amino acids long. The CDR3 DNA reads TGTGCCCTGGCCGTAACCATGAACACTGAAGCTTTCTTT. Translating it yields CALAVTMNTEAFF.

CDR3 sequence: CASSPGREQYF. CDR3 coding DNA: TGTGCCAGCAGCCCCGGGCGCGAGCAGTACTTC. The chain carries TRBV14 and TRBJ2-7; D gene uncertain. This CDR3 spans 11 amino acids. With 4 bases removed from V and 6 bases from J, the gap between germline ends came to 7 bases. Germline V lookup: CDR1 SGHDN, CDR2 FVKESK. Looking up the rest from reference TRBV14 and TRBJ2-7 gives the full variable domain: EAGVTQFPSHSVIEKGQTVTLRCDPISGHDNLYWYRRVMGKEIKFLLHFVKESKQDESGMPNNRFLAERTGGTYSTLKVQPAELEDSGVYFCASSPGREQYFGPGTRLTVT.

V gene TRBV5-6 combines with J gene TRBJ2-5; the D gene is possibly TRBD2 (5 bases). The J call is uncertain, as TRBJ2-7 better fits the DNA end. CDR3 size: 14 residues. Germline assignment: CDR1 SGHDT and CDR2 YYEEEE. The CDR3 DNA sequence: TGTGCCAGCAGCTCCGGACTGCGGAGTGACGAGCAGTACTTC. Its protein is CASSSGLRSDEQYF.

V gene TRBV11-3 combines with J gene TRBJ2-3; D remains ambiguous. The germline V gene has CDR1 SGHNT and CDR2 YENEEA. Between the trimmed V and J ends, which lost 5 bases and 0 bases, there was a span of 12 bases. This CDR3 has 15 amino acids. For the CDR3, the DNA is TGTGCCAGCAGCCGAGAGACTCTTAGCACAGATACGCAGTATTTT. As protein: CASSRETLSTDTQYF.

This clone was seen a handful of times. V gene TRBV5-4 combines with J gene TRBJ2-3; TRBD2 matches 10 bases. The V gene end was trimmed by 2 bases and the J gene end by 4 bases; junction bases not matched to a gene: 13. The CDR3 spans 18 residues. CDR1 is SGHNT and CDR2 is YYREEE in the germline V gene (reference sequence). The CDR3 nucleotides read TGTGCCAGCAGCTTCCCCAGAGCGGGGGGGCTGATCGCAGATACGCAGTATTTT. The encoded protein is CASSFPRAGGLIADTQYF.

This chain connects TRBV7-2 to TRBJ1-2, with D possibly TRBD1 on 6 matching bases. Germline V gene sequence: CDR1 SGHTA, CDR2 FQGNSA. CDR3 size: 14 residues. V was shortened by 8 bases and J by 6 bases, with 19 bases between the two germline ends. CDR3: CASGVRGYSDGYTF. The CDR3, as DNA: TGTGCCAGCGGTGTTAGGGGGTATTCGGATGGCTACACCTTC. Full variable domain (remainder filled in from reference TRBV7-2 and TRBJ1-2): GAGVSQSPSNKVTEKGKDVELRCDPISGHTALYWYRQSLGQGLEFLIYFQGNSAPDKSGLPSDRFSAERTGGSVSTLTIQRTQQEDSAVYLCASGVRGYSDGYTFGSGTRLTVV.

This rearrangement joins TRBV9 to TRBJ1-1; tentative D call: TRBD1 (6 bases). The CDR3 covers 16 residues. Per germline, CDR1 SGDLS and CDR2 YYNGEE. With 2 bases removed from V and 2 bases from J, the gap between germline ends came to 16 bases. The CDR3 region has the DNA TGTGCCAGCAGCGTCGGACCGACAGGCCTAAACACTGAAGCTTTCTTT. Translated: CASSVGPTGLNTEAFF.